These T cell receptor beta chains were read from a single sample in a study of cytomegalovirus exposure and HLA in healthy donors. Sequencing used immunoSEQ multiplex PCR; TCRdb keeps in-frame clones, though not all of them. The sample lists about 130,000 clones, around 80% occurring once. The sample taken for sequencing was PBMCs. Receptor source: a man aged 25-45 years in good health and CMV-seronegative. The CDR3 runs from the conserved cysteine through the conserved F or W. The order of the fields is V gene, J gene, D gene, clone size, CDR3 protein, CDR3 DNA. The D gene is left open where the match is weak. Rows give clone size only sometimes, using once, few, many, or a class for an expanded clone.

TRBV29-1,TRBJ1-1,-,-,CSVVTLGPTEAFF,TGCAGCGTTGTGACCCTGGGGCCCACTGAAGCTTTCTTT
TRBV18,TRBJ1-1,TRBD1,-,CASSPPNRGLDTEAFF,TGTGCCAGCTCACCACCGAACAGGGGCTTGGACACTGAAGCTTTCTTT
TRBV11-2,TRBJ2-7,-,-,CASSLVETASYEQYF,TGTGCCAGCAGCTTAGTCGAGACAGCCTCCTACGAGCAGTACTTC
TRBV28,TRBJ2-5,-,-,CASRHPRGTGQETQYF,TGTGCCAGCAGACACCCAAGGGGGACCGGGCAAGAGACCCAGTACTTC
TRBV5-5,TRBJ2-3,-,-,CASSPTPTGRSTDTQYF,TGTGCCAGCAGCCCAACACCGACAGGTCGAAGCACAGATACGCAGTATTTT
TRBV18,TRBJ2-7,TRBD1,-,CASSLSDRDSEQYF,TGTGCCAGCTCACTTTCGGACAGGGATAGCGAGCAGTACTTC
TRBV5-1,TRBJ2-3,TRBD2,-,CASTKEASGGTDTQYF,TGCGCCAGCACCAAGGAGGCTAGCGGGGGTACAGATACGCAGTATTTT
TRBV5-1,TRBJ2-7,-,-,CASSPGGVTSYEQYF,TGCGCCAGCAGCCCCGGGGGAGTGACCTCCTACGAGCAGTACTTC
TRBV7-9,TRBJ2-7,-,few,CASSEIGGTYEQYF,TGTGCCAGCAGTGAGATCGGGGGTACCTACGAGCAGTACTTC
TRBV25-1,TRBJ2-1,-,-,CASSLTGHYNEQFF,TGTGCCAGCAGTTTAACAGGGCACTACAATGAGCAGTTCTTC
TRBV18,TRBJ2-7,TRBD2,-,CASSDLAGVLGEQYF,TGTGCCAGCTCAGACCTAGCGGGGGTGTTGGGGGAGCAGTACTTC
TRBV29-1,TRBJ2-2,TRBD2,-,CSVNVGTSRTGELFF,TGCAGCGTAAACGTGGGGACTAGTCGTACCGGGGAGCTGTTTTTT
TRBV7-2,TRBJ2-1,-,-,CASFGAWNEQFF,TGTGCCAGCTTTGGAGCATGGAATGAGCAGTTCTTC
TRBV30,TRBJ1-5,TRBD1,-,CAWSAQGPAPYLNQPQHF,TGTGCCTGGAGCGCACAGGGGCCCGCTCCTTACCTTAATCAGCCCCAGCATTTT
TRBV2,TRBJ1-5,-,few,CASSGGGSSGQPQHF,TGTGCCAGCAGTGGGGGGGGCAGTTCGGGTCAGCCCCAGCATTTT